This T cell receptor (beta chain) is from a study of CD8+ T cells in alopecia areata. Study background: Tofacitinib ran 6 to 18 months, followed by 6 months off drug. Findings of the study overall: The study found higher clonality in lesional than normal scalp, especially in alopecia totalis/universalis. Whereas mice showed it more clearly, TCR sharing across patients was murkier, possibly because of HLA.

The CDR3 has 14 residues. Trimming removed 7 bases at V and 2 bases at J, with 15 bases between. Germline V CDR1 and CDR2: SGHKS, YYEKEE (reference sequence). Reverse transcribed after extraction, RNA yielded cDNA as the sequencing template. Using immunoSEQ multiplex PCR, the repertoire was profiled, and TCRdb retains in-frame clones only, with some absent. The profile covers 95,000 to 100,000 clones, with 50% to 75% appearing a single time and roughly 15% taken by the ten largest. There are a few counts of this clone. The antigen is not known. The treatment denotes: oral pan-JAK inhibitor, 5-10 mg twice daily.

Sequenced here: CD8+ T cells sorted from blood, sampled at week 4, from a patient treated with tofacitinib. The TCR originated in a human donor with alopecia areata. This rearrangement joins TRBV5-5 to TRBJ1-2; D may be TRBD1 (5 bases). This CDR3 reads CASWGETGNYGYTF. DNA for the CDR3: TGTGCCAGCTGGGGGGAAACGGGGAACTATGGCTACACCTTC. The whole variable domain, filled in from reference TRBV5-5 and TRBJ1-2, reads DAGVTQSPTHLIKTRGQQVTLRCSPISGHKSVSWYQQVLGQGPQFIFQYYEKEERGRGNFPDRFSARQFPNYSSELNVNALLLGDSALYLCASWGETGNYGYTFGSGTRLTVV.